This T cell receptor beta chain was retrieved from a study of blood T cell repertoires in COVID-19. Across the whole study: Material from acute and convalescent COVID-19 was sourced from the United States, Italy and Spain.

Trimming pared 4 bases from V and 10 bases from J, leaving 15 bases between. CDR1 is SGHNT, CDR2 YYREEE, per germline (reference sequence). The CDR3 totals 14 residues. Per the original methods: It was from reference gene primer amplification that nucleated cell counts were estimated. The data were produced by immunoSEQ multiplex PCR, yet TCRdb's version contains in-frame clones alone and is incomplete. For V, J and clone size, that table is used; D and trimming come from the DNA. The table lists 150,000 to 200,000 clones, over 70% of them singletons. Specimen: PBMCs or T cells enriched from blood (not recorded which). The receptor was derived from a man aged 50 or older who had recovered from COVID-19. This chain joins TRBV5-4 and TRBJ1-6, with a weak D call TRBD1 (5 bases). DNA of the CDR3: TGTGCCAGCAGCCTAATGACAGTGGGGTCACCCCTCCACTTT. It codes for CASSLMTVGSPLHF. Supplemented by reference TRBV5-4 and TRBJ1-6, the full variable domain reads ETGVTQSPTHLIKTRGQQVTLRCSSQSGHNTVSWYQQALGQGPQFIFQYYREEENGRGNFPPRFSGLQFPNYSSELNVNALELDDSALYLCASSLMTVGSPLHFGNGTRLTVT.